The following is a TCR beta chain sequence with its context. Its antigen remains unidentified. There are no base qualities to consult, and no much larger clone falls within one base. This entry belongs to a study of blood T cell repertoires in COVID-19 (dated by TCRdb to 2019 to 2021). General notes on the study: Collaborator samples came from the United States, Italy and Spain and covered acute and convalescent phases of COVID-19. The material from the prospective study consisted of cDNA or gDNA derived from T cells, B-cell-depleted T cells, or PBMCs. Deeply sampled blood TCRbeta repertoires from subjects exposed to, actively infected with, or recovered from COVID-19 were included in the dataset. The repertoires were released in a freely available public database meant as a resource for research on the immune response to SARS-CoV-2. The samples were drawn from the first 160 participants of the ongoing ImmuneRACE study and from 1,254 subjects provided by 6 global collaborators. Nearly every sample came with metadata listing a de-identified subject ID, COVID-19 status, age in years and sex. Where available, HLA class I and class II types were obtained from metadata supplied by the sample provider rather than from assay-based typing.

Enrolling through a virtual design, the prospective study's participants ranged in age from roughly 18 to 89 years and lived across 24 United States geographic areas. In the prospective study, cohorts were assigned on the basis of participant-reported clinical history obtained from a screening survey and a study questionnaire. Recovered participants in ImmuneRACE Cohort 3 were defined as having two consecutive negative NP/OP PCR tests, clearance from a healthcare professional, or resolution of symptoms. In the prospective study, mobile phlebotomists collected whole blood, serum and a nasopharyngeal or oropharyngeal swab from each participant. Additional blood draws and questionnaires over a roughly two-month period could optionally be provided by prospective study participants. Blood samples from the prospective study were shipped frozen or at room temperature prior to DNA extraction. TCRbeta CDR3 regions were amplified from genomic DNA using the immunoSEQ Assay, a bias-controlled multiplex PCR. The study's own analysis went as follows. The number of nucleated cells in each sample was estimated by amplification of reference gene primers within the assay. Sequence reads were collapsed and filtered to measure the absolute abundance of every unique TCRbeta CDR3 rearrangement. For each sample, productive Simpson clonality was calculated as the square root of Simpson's diversity index over productive rearrangements. As stored in TCRdb, this immuneACCESS dataset retains in-frame rearrangements with V and J assigned. A fraction of the clones does not appear; measured against another copy, unresolved V genes explain less than half of the discrepancy, and the remainder lacks a known reason. V, J and clone size reflect that table, while D and trimming were determined from the DNA. In all, the sample holds about 310,000 clones, and 75% to 90% of those were seen once. The ten most abundant clones make up about 5% of the sample.

The CDR3 holds 13 amino acids from the cysteine to the phenylalanine. Only CDR3 DNA is held: 39 bases, read in frame from base 1. V was cut back by 5 bases and J by 4 bases, leaving a gap of 11 bases between them. The germline V gene sets CDR1 to MNHEY and CDR2 to SVGEGT. The full study reports these points: How much clinical and demographic metadata was included differed by source and by participant, and the metadata was provided uncurated.

The chain couples TRBV6-2 or TRBV6-3 to TRBJ1-2; the D gene remains uncertain. The receptor's source is a man aged 60-69 years who had recovered from COVID-19. Sequencing was performed on PBMCs or T cells enriched from blood (not recorded which). The DNA reads as follows: TGTGCCAGCAGTGACGGGGAAACCTATGGCTACACCTTC. Its amino acids are CASSDGETYGYTF.